This note documents a single T cell receptor beta chain sequence. The sample belongs to a study of cytomegalovirus exposure and HLA in healthy donors. The PCR contained 60 Vbeta and 13 Jbeta primers. The method was immunoSEQ multiplex PCR; TCRdb's version includes in-frame clones alone and lacks a portion of them. The sample lists around 120,000 clones; over 65% were seen once. V was shortened by 7 bases and J by 0 bases, with 16 bases between the two germline ends. The germline gives CDR1 ENHRY, CDR2 SYGVKD. The CDR3 extends over 17 amino acids. The receptor comes from a man in his thirties or forties in good health and CMV-seronegative. Material for sequencing was PBMCs. This chain links TRBV10-3 with TRBJ2-6, with D possibly matching TRBD1 (5 bases). CDR3 in DNA: TGTGCCATCAACGACGTAACAGGTTACTCTGGGGCCAACGTCCTGACTTTC. Amino acids: CAINDVTGYSGANVLTF.